The clone carrying this T cell receptor (beta chain) was seen many times. The sample belongs to a study of naive and memory T cell subsets. Reverse transcription of blood and skin TCR RNA was primed at alpha and beta constant regions. Amplification of ligated cDNA took four PCR rounds with SP2 and nested alpha and beta constant primers. MiXCR, applied by TCRdb to the 5' RACE reads, yields one record per CDR3 protein. The top ten hold 7% to 9.5% of the sample, which has about 22,000 distinct CDR3 sequences, about 4.4% seen once. Adult healthy volunteers gave 2.5 ml peripheral blood for whole-blood RNA. Reverse transcription used DNase-treated unsorted total RNA, aiming for about 1 to 1000 ng. This clonotype was obtained from a male donor in good health.

As DNA, the CDR3 is TGCAGCGTTGAAGATCTACTAGCGGGGGAGCAACCCACAGATACGCAGTATTTT. Translated: CSVEDLLAGEQPTDTQYF. The V call is TRBV29-1, the J call TRBJ2-3; 11 nucleotides align to TRBD2. V was clipped by 0 bases and J by 2 bases; unmatched bases: 10. CDR1 and CDR2 from the germline V gene are SQVTM and ANQGSEA. CDR3 length equals 18 residues.